This is a list of T cell receptor beta chains from one sample in a study of neurological immune-mediated disorders. TCRdb re-called the 5' RACE reads with MiXCR, one entry per CDR3 protein. The sample lists about 45,000 distinct CDR3 sequences, roughly 14% occurring once. Sequencing was performed on PBMCs. The source is a man aged 25-40 years in good health. Both conserved end residues are part of each CDR3.

v_gene	j_gene	CDR3aa
TRBV3-1	TRBJ1-2	CASSKMIGGADGYTF
TRBV20-1	TRBJ2-2	CSARFLADPIGELFF
TRBV20-1	TRBJ2-3	CSAQPGTGVPDTQYF
TRBV28	TRBJ2-7	CASSGRTGDFEQYF
TRBV12-3/TRBV12-4	TRBJ2-7	CASTGTGTGGVEQYF
TRBV6-5	TRBJ2-5	CASSYSPGQGQETQYF
TRBV7-2	TRBJ2-3	CASSLEGLATHTDTQYF
TRBV29-1	TRBJ1-3	CSVAEGRDTIYF
TRBV18	TRBJ2-2	CASSPRSSGGTGELFF
TRBV29-1	TRBJ2-1	CSAPGLASNEQFF
TRBV28	TRBJ2-3	CASSLGPLDTQYF
TRBV7-3	TRBJ2-1	CASSPGLAGANEQFF
TRBV27	TRBJ1-2	CASSLRQGAYGYTF
TRBV5-1	TRBJ1-4	CASSGTTTNEKLFF
TRBV24-1	TRBJ2-1	CATSDPSGNYNEQFF
TRBV19	TRBJ2-2	CASRARAGELFF
TRBV6-2/TRBV6-3	TRBJ2-7	CASSSRQARGTYEQYF
TRBV19	TRBJ2-7	CASSYRDRGGYEQYF
TRBV27	TRBJ2-1	CASSFGGHLNEQFF
TRBV29-1	TRBJ1-1	CSVSFDVMAFF
TRBV6-4	TRBJ2-1	CAKWDRGLDNEQFF
TRBV5-1	TRBJ2-2	CASSPGYGGKNTGELFF
TRBV29-1	TRBJ2-6	CSVEVVPGANVLTF
TRBV20-1	TRBJ2-3	CSVSGGTIRQASTDTQYF
TRBV7-2	TRBJ1-5	CASSLVGLGSQPQHF
TRBV15	TRBJ2-5	CATSRETRTSGRNRIRETQYF
TRBV20-1	TRBJ2-2	CSAGTSGISGELFF
TRBV7-2	TRBJ2-5	CASSSGTQETQYF
TRBV29-1	TRBJ2-2	CSVALAGDNTGELFF
TRBV20-1	TRBJ2-5	CSARDPVRVGSETQYF
TRBV5-4	TRBJ2-3	CASNKDRDEDTQYF
TRBV15	TRBJ2-5	CATSRDGSGETQYF
TRBV10-3	TRBJ2-7	CAISDDYEQYF
TRBV27	TRBJ1-5	CASSFLGDSNQPQHF
TRBV28	TRBJ2-1	CASSLLQLCEQFF
TRBV20-1	TRBJ2-7	CSAREEREWNEQYF
TRBV20-1	TRBJ2-1	CSATGTSGVASNEHFF
TRBV20-1	TRBJ2-2	CSARASQNTGELFF
TRBV20-1	TRBJ1-5	CSAPEGLGNQPQHF
TRBV4-2	TRBJ2-2	CASSQQSGPYTGELFF
TRBV7-9	TRBJ2-5	CASSGQGGSETQYF
TRBV7-2	TRBJ1-3	CASSFARQTRGGNTIYF
TRBV28	TRBJ2-2	CASRRHGTPGELFF
TRBV5-1	TRBJ2-1	CASSLEGGISYNEQFF
TRBV29-1	TRBJ2-7	CSVEGTGNYEQYF
TRBV5-1	TRBJ2-2	CASSLALPDSSGELFF
TRBV20-1	TRBJ1-1	CSGGGGTNTEAFF
TRBV20-1	TRBJ2-7	CSAPSGNTYEQYF
TRBV5-5	TRBJ2-7	CASNLRLAGVEQYF
TRBV14	TRBJ2-1	CASSQDSRRGGEQFF
TRBV20-1	TRBJ2-1	CSARSSGTYNEQFF
TRBV11-2	TRBJ2-2	CASKVDTGELFF
TRBV7-8	TRBJ2-2	CASRIGTTGELFF
TRBV10-3	TRBJ1-1	CAISERGTENTEAFF
TRBV27	TRBJ1-1	CASSPGVLTEAFF